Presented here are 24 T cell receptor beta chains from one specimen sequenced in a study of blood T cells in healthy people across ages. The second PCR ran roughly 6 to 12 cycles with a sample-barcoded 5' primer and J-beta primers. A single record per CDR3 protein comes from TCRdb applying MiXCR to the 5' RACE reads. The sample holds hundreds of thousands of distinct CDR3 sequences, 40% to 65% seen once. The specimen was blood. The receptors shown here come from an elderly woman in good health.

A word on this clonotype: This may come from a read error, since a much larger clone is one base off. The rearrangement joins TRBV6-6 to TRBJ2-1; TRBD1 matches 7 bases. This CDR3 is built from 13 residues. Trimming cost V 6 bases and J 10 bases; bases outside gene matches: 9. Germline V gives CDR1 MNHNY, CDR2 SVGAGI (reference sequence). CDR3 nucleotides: TGTGCCAGCAGAGGGGGCGGTGCCTACGAGCAGTTCTTC. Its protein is CASRGGGAYEQFF.

In DNA, the CDR3 is TGCAGCGTCCGACTTGGGGCGGGGGAATTAGATACGCAGTATTTT. Its translation: CSVRLGAGELDTQYF. This chain joins TRBV29-1 and TRBJ2-3; 7 bases match TRBD2. The CDR3 totals 15 residues. With 6 bases clipped from V and 5 bases from J, the junction kept 14 bases outside the gene matches. Germline CDR1 is SQVTM and CDR2 is ANQGSEA.

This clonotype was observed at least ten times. CDR3 residues: CASSEPSSYEETQYF. In DNA, the CDR3 is TGTGCCAGCAGTGAACCTTCCTCCTATGAAGAGACCCAGTACTTC. The V and J genes are TRBV25-1 and TRBJ2-5; D gene ambiguous. The V gene lost 2 bases and the J gene lost 3 bases, with 13 bases spanning the gap. Germline CDR1 MGHDK, CDR2 SYGVNS. The CDR3 consists of 15 residues.

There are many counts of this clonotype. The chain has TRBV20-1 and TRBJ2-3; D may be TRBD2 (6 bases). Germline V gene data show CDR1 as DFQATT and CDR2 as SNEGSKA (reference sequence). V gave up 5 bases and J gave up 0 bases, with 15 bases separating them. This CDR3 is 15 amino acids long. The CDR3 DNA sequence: TGCAGTGCTCCGGGGACTGTTCTAAGCACAGATACGCAGTATTTT. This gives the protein CSAPGTVLSTDTQYF.

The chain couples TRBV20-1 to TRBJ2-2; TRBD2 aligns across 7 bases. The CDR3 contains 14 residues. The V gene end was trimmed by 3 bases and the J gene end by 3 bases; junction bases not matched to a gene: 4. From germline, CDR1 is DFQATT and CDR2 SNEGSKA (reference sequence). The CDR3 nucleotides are TGCAGTGCTAGCGGGGGGAAGGACACCGGGGAGCTGTTTTTT. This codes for CSASGGKDTGELFF.

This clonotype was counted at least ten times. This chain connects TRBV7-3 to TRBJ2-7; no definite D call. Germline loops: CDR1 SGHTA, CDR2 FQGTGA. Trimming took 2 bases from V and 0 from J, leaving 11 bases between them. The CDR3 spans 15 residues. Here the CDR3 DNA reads TGTGCCAGCAGCTTATACCCGACCAGCTCCTACGAGCAGTACTTC. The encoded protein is CASSLYPTSSYEQYF.

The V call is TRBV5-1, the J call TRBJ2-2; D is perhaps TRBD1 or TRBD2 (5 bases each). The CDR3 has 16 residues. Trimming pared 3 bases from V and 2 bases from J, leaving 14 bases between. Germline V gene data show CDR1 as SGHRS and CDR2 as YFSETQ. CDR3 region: CASSSPPGPNTGELFF. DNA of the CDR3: TGCGCCAGCAGCTCGCCCCCGGGACCCAACACCGGGGAGCTGTTTTTT.

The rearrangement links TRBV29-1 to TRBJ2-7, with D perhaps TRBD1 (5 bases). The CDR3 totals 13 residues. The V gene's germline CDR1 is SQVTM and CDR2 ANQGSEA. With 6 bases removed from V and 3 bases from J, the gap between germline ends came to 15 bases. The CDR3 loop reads CSVLGQGHYEQYF. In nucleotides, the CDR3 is TGCAGCGTCCTCGGGCAGGGTCACTACGAGCAGTACTTC.

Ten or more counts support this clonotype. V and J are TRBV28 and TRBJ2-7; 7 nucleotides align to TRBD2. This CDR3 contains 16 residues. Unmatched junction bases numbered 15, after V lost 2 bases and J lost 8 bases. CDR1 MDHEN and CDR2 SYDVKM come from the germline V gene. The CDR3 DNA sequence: TGTGCCAGCAGTTTAGTACCAGTAGGCGGGAGTACGAAGCAGTACTTC. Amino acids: CASSLVPVGGSTKQYF. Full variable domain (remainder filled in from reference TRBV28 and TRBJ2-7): DVKVTQSSRYLVKRTGEKVFLECVQDMDHENMFWYRQDPGLGLRLIYFSYDVKMKEKGDIPEGYSVSREKKERFSLILESASTNQTSMYLCASSLVPVGGSTKQYFGPGTRLTVT.

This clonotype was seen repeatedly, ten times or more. In nucleotides, the CDR3 is TGCAGTCATCCTACAGGGGGTAACTATGGCTACACCTTC. Amino acid sequence: CSHPTGGNYGYTF. This chain uses TRBV29-1 with TRBJ1-2; 8 bases match TRBD1. This CDR3 contains 13 residues. CDR1 SQVTM and CDR2 ANQGSEA come from the germline V gene.

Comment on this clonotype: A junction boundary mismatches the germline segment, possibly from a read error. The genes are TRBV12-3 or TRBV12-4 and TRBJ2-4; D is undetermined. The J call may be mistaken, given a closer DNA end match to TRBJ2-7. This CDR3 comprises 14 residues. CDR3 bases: TGTGCCAGCAGTCCAAGATACTACTCCCACGAGCAGTACTTC. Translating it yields CASSPRYYSHEQYF.

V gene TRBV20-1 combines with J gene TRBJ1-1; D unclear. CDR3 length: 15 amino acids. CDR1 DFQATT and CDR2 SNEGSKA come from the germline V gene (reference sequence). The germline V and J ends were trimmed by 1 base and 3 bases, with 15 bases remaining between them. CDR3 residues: CSARAIHRGYTEAFF. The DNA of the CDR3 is TGCAGTGCTAGAGCCATACATAGAGGGTACACTGAAGCTTTCTTT.

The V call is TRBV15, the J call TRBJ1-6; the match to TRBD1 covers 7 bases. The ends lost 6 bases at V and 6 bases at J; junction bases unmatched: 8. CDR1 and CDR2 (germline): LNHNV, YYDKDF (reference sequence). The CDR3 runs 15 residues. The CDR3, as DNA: TGTGCCACCAGAGCGCGAGACAGGGTTAATTCACCCCTCCACTTT. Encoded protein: CATRARDRVNSPLHF.

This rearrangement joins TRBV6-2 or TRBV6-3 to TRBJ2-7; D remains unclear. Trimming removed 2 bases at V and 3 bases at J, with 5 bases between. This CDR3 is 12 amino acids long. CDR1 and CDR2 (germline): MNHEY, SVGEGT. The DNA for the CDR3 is TGTGCCAGCAGTTACGCACGCTACGAGCAGTACTTC. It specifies CASSYARYEQYF.

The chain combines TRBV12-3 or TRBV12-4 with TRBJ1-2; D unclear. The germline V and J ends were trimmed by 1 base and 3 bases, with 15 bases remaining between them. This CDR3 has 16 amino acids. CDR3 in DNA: TGTGCCAGCAGTTTAGGGGCCCCTCCGGACCACTATGGCTACACCTTC. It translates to CASSLGAPPDHYGYTF.

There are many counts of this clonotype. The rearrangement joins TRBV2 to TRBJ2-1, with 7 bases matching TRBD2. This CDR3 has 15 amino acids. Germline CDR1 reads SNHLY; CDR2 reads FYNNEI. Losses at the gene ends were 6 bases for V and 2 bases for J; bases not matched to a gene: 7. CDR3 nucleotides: TGTGCCAGCAGGAGGGCAGCGGGGCCCTACAATGAGCAGTTCTTC. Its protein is CASRRAAGPYNEQFF.

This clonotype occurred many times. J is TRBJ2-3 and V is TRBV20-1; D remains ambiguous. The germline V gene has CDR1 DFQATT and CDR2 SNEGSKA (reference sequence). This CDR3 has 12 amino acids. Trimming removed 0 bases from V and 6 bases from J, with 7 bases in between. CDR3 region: CSARERRDTQYF. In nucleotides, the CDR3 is TGCAGTGCTAGAGAGAGGCGGGATACGCAGTATTTT.

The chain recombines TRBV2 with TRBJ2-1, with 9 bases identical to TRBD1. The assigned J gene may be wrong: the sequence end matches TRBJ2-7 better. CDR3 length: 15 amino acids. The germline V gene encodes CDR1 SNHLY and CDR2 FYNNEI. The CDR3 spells CASGEQGASYNEQYF. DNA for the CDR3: TGTGCCAGCGGGGAACAGGGGGCCTCCTACAATGAGCAGTACTTC.

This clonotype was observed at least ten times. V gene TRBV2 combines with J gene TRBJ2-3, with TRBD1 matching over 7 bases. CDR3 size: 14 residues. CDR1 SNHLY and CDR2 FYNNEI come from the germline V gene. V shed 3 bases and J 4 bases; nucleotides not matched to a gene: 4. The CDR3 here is CASSDSGTADTQYF. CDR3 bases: TGTGCCAGCAGTGATTCCGGGACAGCAGATACGCAGTATTTT.

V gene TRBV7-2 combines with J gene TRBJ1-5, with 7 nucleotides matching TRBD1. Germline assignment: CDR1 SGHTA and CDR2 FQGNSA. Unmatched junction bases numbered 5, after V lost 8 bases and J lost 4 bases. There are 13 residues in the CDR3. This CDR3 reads CASGGQQNQPQHF. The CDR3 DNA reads TGTGCCAGCGGGGGACAGCAGAATCAGCCCCAGCATTTT.

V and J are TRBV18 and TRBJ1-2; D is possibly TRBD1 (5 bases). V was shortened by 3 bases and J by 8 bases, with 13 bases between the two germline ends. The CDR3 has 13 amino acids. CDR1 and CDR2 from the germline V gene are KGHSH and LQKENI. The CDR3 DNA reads TGTGCCAGCTCACCCGACGAGGGGAGAGGCTACACCTTC. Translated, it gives CASSPDEGRGYTF.

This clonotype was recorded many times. Written as DNA, the CDR3 is TGTGCCAGCAGTTTAGGGGGACAGAGCTCCTACGAGCAGTACTTC. Encoded protein: CASSLGGQSSYEQYF. This rearrangement joins TRBV12-3 or TRBV12-4 to TRBJ2-7; 7 nucleotides match TRBD1. The CDR3 loop spans 15 amino acids. V gave up 1 base and J gave up 0 bases; unmatched junction bases: 3.

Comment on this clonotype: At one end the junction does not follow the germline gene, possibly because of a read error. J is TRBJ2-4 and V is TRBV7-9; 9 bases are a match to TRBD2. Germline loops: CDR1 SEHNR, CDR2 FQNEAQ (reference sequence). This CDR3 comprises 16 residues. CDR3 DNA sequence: TGTGCCATCAGCTTAGCGGGAGCGGGAGGTGAAGATGAGCAGTACTTC. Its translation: CAISLAGAGGEDEQYF.

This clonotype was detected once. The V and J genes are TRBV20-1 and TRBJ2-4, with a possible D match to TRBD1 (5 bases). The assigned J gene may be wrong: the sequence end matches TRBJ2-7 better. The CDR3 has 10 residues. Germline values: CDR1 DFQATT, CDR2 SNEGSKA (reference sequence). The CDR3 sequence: CSKGVYEQYF. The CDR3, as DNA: TGCTCAAAAGGGGTCTACGAGCAGTACTTC.